Listed here are 16 T cell receptor beta chains from one sample, sequenced in a study of CD8 T cells in Susac syndrome. Reverse transcription used roughly 0.45 to 1 ug RNA and random hexamers. TCRdb independently ran MiXCR on the immunoSEQ multiplex PCR reads; one entry per CDR3 protein. The sample shows 300,000 or so distinct CDR3 sequences, just over 90% of them seen only once. Sequencing was done on a sample of CD4+ T cells from PBMCs. Receptors were obtained from a human donor with multiple sclerosis.

V and J are TRBV6-5 and TRBJ1-2; D gene unclear. V was shortened by 8 bases and J by 10 bases, with 23 bases between the two germline ends. Germline-derived CDR1 and CDR2 are MNHEY and SVGAGI. The CDR3 runs to 14 residues. CDR3 DNA: TGTGCCAGCGGACGGTCGGGAAGGGATGGTGACTACACCTTC. It encodes CASGRSGRDGDYTF.

This chain connects TRBV7-9 to TRBJ2-2, with D perhaps TRBD1 (6 bases). Trimming took off 1 base at V and 2 bases at J, with 17 bases between the two ends. The CDR3 contains 18 residues. CDR1 and CDR2 from the germline V gene are SEHNR and FQNEAQ (reference sequence). In nucleotides, the CDR3 is TGTGCCAGCAGCTTAGGTCCTCAGGGGCCGTTAAACACCGGGGAGCTGTTTTTT. Its protein product is CASSLGPQGPLNTGELFF.

This chain connects TRBV6-2 or TRBV6-3 to TRBJ2-3, with D perhaps TRBD1 (6 bases). The CDR3 has 17 residues. Per the germline V gene, CDR1 is MNHEY and CDR2 is SVGEGT. V lost 7 bases and J lost 1, with 21 bases in between. CDR3 loop: CASMQGWAGEGTDTQYF. DNA for the CDR3: TGTGCCAGCATGCAGGGGTGGGCCGGAGAGGGCACAGATACGCAGTATTTT.

The chain has TRBV7-9 and TRBJ1-1; a possible D gene is TRBD1 (5 bases). Germline CDR1 and CDR2: SEHNR and FQNEAQ (reference sequence). This CDR3 spans 15 amino acids. Trimming stripped 4 bases from V and 5 bases from J, with 17 bases between. The CDR3 region is CASSYSRQIGTEAFF. The CDR3 region has the DNA TGTGCCAGCAGCTACTCTAGACAGATTGGGACTGAAGCTTTCTTT. The full variable domain, its missing parts supplied by reference TRBV7-9 and TRBJ1-1, is DTGVSQNPRHKITKRGQNVTFRCDPISEHNRLYWYRQTLGQGPEFLTYFQNEAQLEKSRLLSDRFSAERPKGSFSTLEIQRTEQGDSAMYLCASSYSRQIGTEAFFGQGTRLTVV.

V usage is TRBV7-2 and J usage is TRBJ1-5; 7 bases fit TRBD1. The CDR3 is 15 residues long. Germline CDR1 and CDR2: SGHTA and FQGNSA. Trimming took 1 base from V and 5 from J; bases not matched to a gene: 5. CDR3: CASSLDRGGDQPQHF. The CDR3 DNA reads as TGTGCCAGCAGCTTAGACAGGGGAGGCGATCAGCCCCAGCATTTT.

This chain joins TRBV12-5 and TRBJ1-3; D is unclear. Trimming cost V 7 bases and J 8 bases, with 15 bases left between them. This CDR3 is built from 13 residues. CDR1 and CDR2 from the germline V gene are LGHNT and FRNRAP. The CDR3 region is CASAKPEGYTIYF. Here the CDR3 DNA reads TGTGCTAGTGCCAAGCCCGAAGGGTACACCATATATTTT. Together with reference TRBV12-5 and TRBJ1-3, the CDR3 gives the full variable domain: DARVTQTPRHKVTEMGQEVTMRCQPILGHNTVFWYRQTMMQGLELLAYFRNRAPLDDSGMPKDRFSAEMPDATLATLKIQPSEPRDSAVYFCASAKPEGYTIYFGEGSWLTVV.

The rearrangement links TRBV27 to TRBJ2-4; 7 bases match TRBD1. The germline CDR1 and CDR2 sequences are MNHEY and SMNVEV (reference sequence). The CDR3 runs 13 residues. Losses at the gene ends were 6 bases for V and 9 bases for J; bases not matched to a gene: 8. In nucleotides, the CDR3 is TGTGCCAGCAGCCCGGGACAGTTTAGCATTCAGTACTTC. Translation gives CASSPGQFSIQYF.

This chain links TRBV12-5 with TRBJ1-5; TRBD1 aligns across 10 bases. Germline CDR1 reads LGHNT; CDR2 reads FRNRAP. With 7 bases clipped from V and 5 bases from J, the junction kept 11 bases outside the gene matches. The CDR3 is 16 residues long. The CDR3 DNA reads TGTGCTAGTGCTCTGGGACAGGGGCTAGATGATCAGCCCCAGCATTTT. It codes for CASALGQGLDDQPQHF.

This clonotype was recorded a few times. V usage is TRBV7-2 and J usage is TRBJ2-7, with D possibly being TRBD2 (6 bases). Germline V gene lookup returns CDR1 SGHTA and CDR2 FQGNSA. The germline V and J ends were trimmed by 3 bases and 2 bases, with 11 bases remaining between them. There are 14 residues in the CDR3. DNA for the CDR3: TGTGCCAGCAGCTTGGGTGGAGGGCCCTACGAGCAGTACTTC. Protein: CASSLGGGPYEQYF.

The chain carries TRBV20-1 and TRBJ2-7, with 8 nucleotides matching TRBD2. V lost 5 bases, J lost 0 bases, and 6 bases stayed unmatched. There are 14 residues in the CDR3. The germline V gene encodes CDR1 DFQATT and CDR2 SNEGSKA (reference sequence). The CDR3 loop is CSALTGTSSYEQYF. DNA for the CDR3: TGCAGTGCTTTAACCGGGACTAGCTCCTACGAGCAGTACTTC.

The rearrangement joins TRBV10-2 to TRBJ1-1; a possible D gene is TRBD1 (6 bases). Germline V gene lookup returns CDR1 WSHSY and CDR2 SAAADI. V was trimmed by 10 bases and J by 3 bases, leaving 18 bases between them. CDR3 length: 14 residues. The CDR3: CATTVRGFDTEAFF. In nucleotides, the CDR3 is TGCGCCACCACAGTCAGGGGATTTGACACTGAAGCTTTCTTT.

The chain has TRBV7-9 and TRBJ1-4; the D gene is possibly TRBD1 (6 bases). This CDR3 contains 14 residues. Germline CDR1 and CDR2: SEHNR and FQNEAQ (reference sequence). Between the trimmed V and J ends, which lost 5 bases and 8 bases, there was a span of 15 bases. This chain's CDR3 is CASSRTDAAEKLFF. CDR3 in DNA: TGTGCCAGCAGCCGGACAGACGCCGCAGAAAAACTGTTTTTT.

The rearrangement links TRBV6-1 to TRBJ1-1, with D perhaps TRBD1 (5 bases). Trimming pared 0 bases from V and 9 bases from J, leaving 11 bases between. Germline V gene data show CDR1 as MNHNS and CDR2 as SASEGT. The CDR3 is 13 amino acids. CDR3 in DNA: TGTGCCAGCAGTGAAGCCCAGGGCCTACAAGCTTTCTTT. As protein: CASSEAQGLQAFF.

This clonotype was observed once. This chain uses TRBV6-6 with TRBJ2-3; D is perhaps TRBD1 or TRBD2 (5 bases each). This CDR3 is built from 14 residues. V gave up 0 bases and J gave up 4 bases, with 8 bases separating them. In germline, CDR1 is MNHNY, CDR2 SVGAGI (reference sequence). CDR3 loop: CASSYSRGPDTQYF. The CDR3 DNA sequence: TGTGCCAGCAGTTACTCGAGGGGCCCAGATACGCAGTATTTT.

This rearrangement joins TRBV9 to TRBJ2-3; TRBD2 agrees at 8 bases. Germline CDR1 is SGDLS and CDR2 is YYNGEE. The J segment lost 2 bases and the V segment lost 3 bases, leaving 2 bases of the junction unmatched. The CDR3 consists of 14 residues. DNA of the CDR3: TGTGCCAGCAGCGCGGGACTAGTCACAGATACGCAGTATTTT. This encodes CASSAGLVTDTQYF.

The chain links TRBV5-6 to TRBJ1-1, with TRBD1 as a possible D gene (6 bases). The CDR3 runs to 14 residues. Germline V gives CDR1 SGHDT, CDR2 YYEEEE. The V end lost 4 bases, the J end lost 3 bases, and 13 bases lay between the germline ends. Here the CDR3 reads CASSPGGPDTEAFF. The DNA of the CDR3 is TGTGCCAGCAGCCCTGGGGGGCCGGACACTGAAGCTTTCTTT.